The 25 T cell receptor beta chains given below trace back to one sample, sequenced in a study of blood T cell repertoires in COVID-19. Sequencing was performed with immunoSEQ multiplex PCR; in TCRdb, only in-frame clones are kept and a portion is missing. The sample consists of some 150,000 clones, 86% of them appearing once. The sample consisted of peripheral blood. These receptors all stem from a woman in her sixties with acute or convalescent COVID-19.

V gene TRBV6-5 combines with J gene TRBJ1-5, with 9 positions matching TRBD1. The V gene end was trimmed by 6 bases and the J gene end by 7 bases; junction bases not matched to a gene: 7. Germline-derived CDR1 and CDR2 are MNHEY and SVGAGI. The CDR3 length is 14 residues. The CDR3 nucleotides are TGTGCCAGCAGCCCGACAGGGGGACGGCAGCCCCAGCATTTT. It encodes CASSPTGGRQPQHF.

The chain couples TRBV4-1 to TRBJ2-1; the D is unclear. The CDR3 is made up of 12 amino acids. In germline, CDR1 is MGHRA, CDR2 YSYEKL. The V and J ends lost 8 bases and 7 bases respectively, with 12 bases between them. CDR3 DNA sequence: TGCGCCAGCGGCCCGCGCCCGAATGAGCAGTTCTTC. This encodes CASGPRPNEQFF.

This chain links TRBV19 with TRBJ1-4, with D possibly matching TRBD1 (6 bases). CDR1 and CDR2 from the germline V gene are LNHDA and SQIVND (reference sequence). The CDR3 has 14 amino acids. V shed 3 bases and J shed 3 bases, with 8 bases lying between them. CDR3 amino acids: CASSMGAANEKLFF. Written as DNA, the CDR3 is TGTGCCAGTAGTATGGGGGCGGCTAATGAAAAACTGTTTTTT.

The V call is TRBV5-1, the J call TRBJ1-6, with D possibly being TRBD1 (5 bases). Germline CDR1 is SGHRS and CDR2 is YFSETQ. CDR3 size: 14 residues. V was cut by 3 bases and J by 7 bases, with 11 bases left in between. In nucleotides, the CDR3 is TGCGCCAGCAGCTCGTTGGGGGGGAATTCACCCCTCCACTTT. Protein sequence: CASSSLGGNSPLHF. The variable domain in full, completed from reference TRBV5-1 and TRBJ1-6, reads KAGVTQTPRYLIKTRGQQVTLSCSPISGHRSVSWYQQTPGQGLQFLFEYFSETQRNKGNFPGRFSGRQFSNSRSEMNVSTLELGDSALYLCASSSLGGNSPLHFGNGTRLTVT.

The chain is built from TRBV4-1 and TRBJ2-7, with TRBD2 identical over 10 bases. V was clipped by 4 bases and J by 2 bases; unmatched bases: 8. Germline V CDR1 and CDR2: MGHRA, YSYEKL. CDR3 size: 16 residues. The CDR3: CASSPILAGRPYEQYF. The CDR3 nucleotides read TGCGCCAGCAGCCCGATACTAGCGGGGCGCCCCTACGAGCAGTACTTC.

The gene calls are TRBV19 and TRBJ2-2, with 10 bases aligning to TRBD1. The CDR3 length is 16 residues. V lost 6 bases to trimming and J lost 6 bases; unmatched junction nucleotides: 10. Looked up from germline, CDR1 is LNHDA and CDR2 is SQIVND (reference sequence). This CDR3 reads CASRNQTGGGPGELFF. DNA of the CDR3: TGTGCCAGTAGGAACCAGACAGGGGGCGGCCCCGGGGAGCTGTTTTTT.

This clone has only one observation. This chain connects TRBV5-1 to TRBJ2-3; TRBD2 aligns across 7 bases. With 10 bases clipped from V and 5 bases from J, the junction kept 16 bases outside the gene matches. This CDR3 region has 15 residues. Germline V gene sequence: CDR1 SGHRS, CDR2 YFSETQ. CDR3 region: CASFRGGGPGDTQYF. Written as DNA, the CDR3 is TGCGCCTCCTTTCGGGGCGGGGGACCAGGAGATACGCAGTATTTT.

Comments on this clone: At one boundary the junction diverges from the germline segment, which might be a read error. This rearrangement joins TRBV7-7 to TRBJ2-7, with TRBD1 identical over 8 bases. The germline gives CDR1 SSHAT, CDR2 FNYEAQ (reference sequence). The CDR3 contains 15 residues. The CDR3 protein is CASSPGGTGTYEQYF. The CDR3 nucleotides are TGTGCTAGCAGCCCAGGAGGGACAGGAACCTACGAGCAGTACTTC. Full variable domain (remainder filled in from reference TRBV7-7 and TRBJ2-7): GAGVSQSPRYKVTKRGQDVTLRCDPISSHATLYWYQQALGQGPEFLTYFNYEAQPDKSGLPSDRFSAERPEGSISTLTIQRTEQRDSAMYRCASSPGGTGTYEQYFGPGTRLTVT.

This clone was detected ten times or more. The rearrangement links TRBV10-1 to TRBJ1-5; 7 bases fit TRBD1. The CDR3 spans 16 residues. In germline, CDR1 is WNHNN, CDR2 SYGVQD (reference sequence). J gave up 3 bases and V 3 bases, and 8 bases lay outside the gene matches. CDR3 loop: CASSDPDRAANQPQHF. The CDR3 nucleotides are TGCGCCAGCAGTGACCCTGACAGGGCGGCCAATCAGCCCCAGCATTTT.

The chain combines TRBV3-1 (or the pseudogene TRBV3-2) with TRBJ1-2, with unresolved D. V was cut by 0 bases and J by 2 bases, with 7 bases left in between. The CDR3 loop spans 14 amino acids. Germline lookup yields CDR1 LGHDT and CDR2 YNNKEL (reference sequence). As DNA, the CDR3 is TGTGCCAGCAGCCAAGATATAGTAAACTATGGCTACACCTTC. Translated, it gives CASSQDIVNYGYTF.

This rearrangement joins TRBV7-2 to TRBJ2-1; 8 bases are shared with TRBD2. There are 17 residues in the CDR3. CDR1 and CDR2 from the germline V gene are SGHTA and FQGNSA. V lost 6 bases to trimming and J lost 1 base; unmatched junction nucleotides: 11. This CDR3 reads CASRHVGGGPSYNEQFF. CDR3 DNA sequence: TGTGCCAGCAGACACGTGGGCGGGGGGCCTTCCTACAATGAGCAGTTCTTC.

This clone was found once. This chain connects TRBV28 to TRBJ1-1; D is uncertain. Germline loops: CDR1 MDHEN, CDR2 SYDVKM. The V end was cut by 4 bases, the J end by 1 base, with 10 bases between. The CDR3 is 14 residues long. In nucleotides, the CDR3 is TGTGCCAGCAGTTGGGCCGGGAGGAACACTGAAGCTTTCTTT. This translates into CASSWAGRNTEAFF.

CDR3 protein: CASSTGGGSPTNEKLFF. The DNA for the CDR3 is TGCGCCAGCAGCACTGGAGGGGGCAGCCCAACTAATGAAAAACTGTTTTTT. V and J are TRBV5-1 and TRBJ1-4, with 7 bases aligning to TRBD1. The CDR3 has 17 amino acids. Germline V gene data show CDR1 as SGHRS and CDR2 as YFSETQ. The V segment lost 4 bases and the J segment 0 bases; nucleotides outside the gene matches: 9.

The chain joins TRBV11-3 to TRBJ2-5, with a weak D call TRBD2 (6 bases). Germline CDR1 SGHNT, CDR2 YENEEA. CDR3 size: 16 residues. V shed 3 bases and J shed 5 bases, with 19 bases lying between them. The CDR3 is CASSLVGSGRGETQYF. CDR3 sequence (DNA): TGTGCCAGCAGCTTGGTGGGGTCTGGTCGGGGGGAGACCCAGTACTTC.

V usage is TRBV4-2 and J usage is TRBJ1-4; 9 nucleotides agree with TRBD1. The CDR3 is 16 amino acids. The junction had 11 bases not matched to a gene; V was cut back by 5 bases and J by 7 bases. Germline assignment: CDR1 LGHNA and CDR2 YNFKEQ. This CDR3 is CASSTDTGGASEKLFF. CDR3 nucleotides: TGTGCCAGCAGCACAGATACAGGGGGCGCATCTGAAAAACTGTTTTTT.

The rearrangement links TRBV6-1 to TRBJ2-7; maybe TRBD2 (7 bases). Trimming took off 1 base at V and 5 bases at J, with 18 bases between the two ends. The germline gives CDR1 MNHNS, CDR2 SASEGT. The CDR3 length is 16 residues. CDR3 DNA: TGTGCCAGCAGTGAAGAGGGGGGGTACAGGGCGGACGAGCAGTACTTC. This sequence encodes CASSEEGGYRADEQYF.

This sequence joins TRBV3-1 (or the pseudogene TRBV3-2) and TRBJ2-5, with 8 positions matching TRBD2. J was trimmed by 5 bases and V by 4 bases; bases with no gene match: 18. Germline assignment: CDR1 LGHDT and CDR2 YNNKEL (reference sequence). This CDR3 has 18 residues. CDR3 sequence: CASSLRAAGGVRFETQYF. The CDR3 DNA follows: TGTGCCAGCAGCCTCCGCGCGGCGGGGGGAGTAAGGTTTGAGACCCAGTACTTC.

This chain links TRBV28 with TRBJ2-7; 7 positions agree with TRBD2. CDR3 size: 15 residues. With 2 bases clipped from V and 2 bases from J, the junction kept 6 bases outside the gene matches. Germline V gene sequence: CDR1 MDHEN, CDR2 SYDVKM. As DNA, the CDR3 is TGTGCCAGCAGTTTAGGGACTACACCCCCCTACGAGCAGTACTTC. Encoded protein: CASSLGTTPPYEQYF.

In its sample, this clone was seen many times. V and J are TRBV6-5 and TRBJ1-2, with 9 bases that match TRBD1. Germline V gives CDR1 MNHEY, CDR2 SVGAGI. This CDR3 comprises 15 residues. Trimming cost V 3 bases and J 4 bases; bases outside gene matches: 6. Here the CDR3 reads CASSYRGQGSYGYTF. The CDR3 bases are TGTGCCAGCAGTTATAGGGGACAGGGTTCCTATGGCTACACCTTC.

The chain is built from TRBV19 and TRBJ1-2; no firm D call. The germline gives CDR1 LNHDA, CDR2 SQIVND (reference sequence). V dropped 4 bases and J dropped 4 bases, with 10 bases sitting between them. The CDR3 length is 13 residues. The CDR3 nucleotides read TGTGCCAGTAGTAGCGGGCGCATCTATGGCTACACCTTC. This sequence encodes CASSSGRIYGYTF.

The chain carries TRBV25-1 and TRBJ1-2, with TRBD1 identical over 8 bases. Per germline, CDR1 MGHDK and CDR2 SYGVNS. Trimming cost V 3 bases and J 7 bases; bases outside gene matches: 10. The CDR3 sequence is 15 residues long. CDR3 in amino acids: CASSDAGQVPLGYTF. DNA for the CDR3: TGTGCCAGCAGTGACGCGGGACAGGTTCCCCTTGGCTACACCTTC.

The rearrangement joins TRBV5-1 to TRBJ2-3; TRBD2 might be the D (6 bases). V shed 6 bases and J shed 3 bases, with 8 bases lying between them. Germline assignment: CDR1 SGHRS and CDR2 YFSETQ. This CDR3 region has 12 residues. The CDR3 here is CASIGGTDTQYF. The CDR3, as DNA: TGCGCCAGCATTGGGGGGACAGATACGCAGTATTTT.

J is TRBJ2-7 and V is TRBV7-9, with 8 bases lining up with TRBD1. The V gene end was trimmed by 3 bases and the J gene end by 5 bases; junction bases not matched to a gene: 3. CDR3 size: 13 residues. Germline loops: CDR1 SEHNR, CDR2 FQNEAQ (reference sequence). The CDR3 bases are TGTGCCAGCAGCTTCAGGGGGCTCAACGAGCAGTACTTC. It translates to CASSFRGLNEQYF.

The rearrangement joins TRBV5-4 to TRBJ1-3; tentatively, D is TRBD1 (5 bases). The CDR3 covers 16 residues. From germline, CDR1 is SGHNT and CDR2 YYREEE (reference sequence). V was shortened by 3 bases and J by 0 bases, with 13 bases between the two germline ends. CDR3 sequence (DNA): TGTGCCAGCAGCTCCCGACAGCCGCTCTCTGGAAACACCATATATTTT. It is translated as CASSSRQPLSGNTIYF.

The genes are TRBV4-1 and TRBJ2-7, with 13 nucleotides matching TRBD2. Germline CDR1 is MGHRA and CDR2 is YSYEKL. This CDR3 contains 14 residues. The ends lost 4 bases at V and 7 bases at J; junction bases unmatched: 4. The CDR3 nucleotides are TGCGCCAGCAGCCCACTAGCGGGGGGGCCTGAGCAGTACTTC. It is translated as CASSPLAGGPEQYF.